Following are 20 T cell receptor beta chains from one sample sequenced in a study of Ad26.COV2.S vaccination and SARS-CoV-2 variants. Treatment meaning: roughly 20 received Ad26.COV2.S at low or high dose, single or two shots; about 5 received placebo; per-sample allocation not given. The study sampled participants on day 63 after the first vaccine or placebo injection. Generated by immunoSEQ multiplex PCR, the TCRdb table keeps only in-frame clones and is missing some. The sample contains 350,000 to 450,000 clones, about 83% of which appear only once. The material sequenced was peripheral blood, taken in a trial of Ad26.COV2.S vaccine versus placebo. The receptors here all came from a person aged 18 to 65 who received the Ad26.COV2.S COVID-19 vaccine or a placebo.

This chain links TRBV4-3 with TRBJ1-5, with no clear D. Germline CDR1 is LGHNA and CDR2 is YSLEER. V was trimmed by 4 bases and J by 2 bases, leaving 6 bases between them. The CDR3 totals 13 residues. Written as DNA, the CDR3 is TGCGCCAGCAGCCTCCTTCGCAATCAGCCCCAGCATTTT. It encodes CASSLLRNQPQHF.

This chain uses TRBV20-1 with TRBJ1-2; D gene unclear. Germline-derived CDR1 and CDR2 are DFQATT and SNEGSKA (reference sequence). The CDR3 covers 10 residues. V was shortened by 6 bases and J by 5 bases, with 7 bases between the two germline ends. CDR3: CSALEYGYTF. The DNA for the CDR3 is TGCAGTGCACTCGAGTATGGCTACACCTTC.

CDR3 sequence reads: CASSVDPLAGQFF. The CDR3, as DNA: TGTGCCAGCAGCGTAGATCCTCTAGCGGGACAGTTCTTC. The chain combines TRBV9 with TRBJ2-1, with 9 bases aligning to TRBD2. Germline-derived CDR1 and CDR2 are SGDLS and YYNGEE. V was pared by 0 bases and J by 13 bases, with 5 bases of the junction left unmatched. CDR3 length equals 13 residues.

The gene calls are TRBV18 and TRBJ2-1; D gene unclear. V was cut by 4 bases and J by 4 bases, with 5 bases left in between. There are 12 residues in the CDR3. CDR1 KGHSH and CDR2 LQKENI come from the germline V gene. Here the CDR3 DNA reads TGTGCCAGCTCACTGCTATACAATGAGCAGTTCTTC. Translating it yields CASSLLYNEQFF.

The genes are TRBV27 and TRBJ2-3, with 14 bases fitting TRBD2. The CDR3 has 18 residues. V was clipped by 3 bases and J by 0 bases; unmatched bases: 5. Per the germline V gene, CDR1 is MNHEY and CDR2 is SMNVEV (reference sequence). The CDR3 region is CASSFRTSGGTSTDTQYF. In DNA form, the CDR3 reads TGTGCCAGCAGTTTCAGGACTAGCGGGGGGACTAGCACAGATACGCAGTATTTT.

The chain employs TRBV19 and TRBJ1-1, with 7 positions matching TRBD1. CDR3 length: 15 residues. CDR1 and CDR2 from the germline V gene are LNHDA and SQIVND (reference sequence). V was clipped by 5 bases and J by 7 bases; unmatched bases: 13. CDR3 amino acids: CASSLRGGSGGEAFF. CDR3 in DNA: TGTGCCAGTAGTCTCCGAGGGGGCTCGGGAGGTGAAGCTTTCTTT.

The chain links TRBV13 to TRBJ1-5, with D unclear. The V gene's germline CDR1 is PRHDT and CDR2 FYEKMQ (reference sequence). The CDR3 consists of 12 residues. V lost 2 bases, J lost 4 bases, and 3 bases lay in between. For the CDR3, the DNA is TGTGCCAGCAGCTTACGGAATCAGCCCCAGCATTTT. Encoded protein: CASSLRNQPQHF.

This clone was found a few times. CDR3 residues: CASSQRDRDVYEQFF. The CDR3 DNA reads TGCGCCAGCAGCCAACGGGACAGGGACGTATATGAGCAGTTCTTC. The V and J genes are TRBV4-1 and TRBJ2-1; 9 positions match TRBD1. There are 15 residues in the CDR3. Germline values: CDR1 MGHRA, CDR2 YSYEKL. Trimming cost V 2 bases and J 8 bases; bases outside gene matches: 7.

The genes are TRBV30 and TRBJ2-1; D gene ambiguous. V was clipped by 4 bases and J by 4 bases, with 14 bases between them. The CDR3 has 14 amino acids. CDR1 GTSNPN and CDR2 SVGIG come from the germline V gene (reference sequence). The CDR3, as DNA: TGTGCCTGGACGGTTAGCTCCTCGTACAATGAGCAGTTCTTC. It translates to CAWTVSSSYNEQFF.

This chain uses TRBV5-6 with TRBJ2-3; D not certain. Trimming removed 0 bases from V and 2 bases from J, with 7 bases in between. The germline V gene has CDR1 SGHDT and CDR2 YYEEEE. There are 14 residues in the CDR3. CDR3 nucleotides: TGTGCCAGCAGCTTGGGGACCCACACAGATACGCAGTATTTT. This sequence encodes CASSLGTHTDTQYF.

The chain joins TRBV5-1 to TRBJ2-1, with TRBD2 as a possible D gene (6 bases). V shed 2 bases and J shed 1 base, with 19 bases lying between them. Germline CDR1 is SGHRS and CDR2 is YFSETQ. This CDR3 region has 18 residues. CDR3 amino acids: CASSFMGTFSLSYNEQFF. CDR3 nucleotide sequence: TGCGCCAGCAGCTTTATGGGGACTTTTTCATTATCCTACAATGAGCAGTTCTTC. Variable domain in full (rest from reference TRBV5-1 and TRBJ2-1): KAGVTQTPRYLIKTRGQQVTLSCSPISGHRSVSWYQQTPGQGLQFLFEYFSETQRNKGNFPGRFSGRQFSNSRSEMNVSTLELGDSALYLCASSFMGTFSLSYNEQFFGPGTRLTVL.

The chain uses TRBV18 and TRBJ2-7; D assignment may be TRBD1 or TRBD2 (5 bases each). The CDR3 is 16 residues long. Between the trimmed V and J ends, which lost 2 bases and 5 bases, there was a span of 19 bases. CDR1 KGHSH and CDR2 LQKENI come from the germline V gene. The CDR3 region is CASSPMGPGSTDEQYF. DNA of the CDR3: TGTGCCAGCTCACCAATGGGGCCAGGGAGTACCGACGAGCAGTACTTC. Full variable domain (outside the CDR3, taken from reference TRBV18 and TRBJ2-7): NAGVMQNPRHLVRRRGQEARLRCSPMKGHSHVYWYRQLPEEGLKFMVYLQKENIIDESGMPKERFSAEFPKEGPSILRIQQVVRGDSAAYFCASSPMGPGSTDEQYFGPGTRLTVT.

The chain has TRBV24-1 and TRBJ1-5; no firm D call. V was pared by 7 bases and J by 2 bases, with 17 bases between. Germline values: CDR1 KGHDR, CDR2 SFDVKD. This CDR3 comprises 16 residues. CDR3 coding DNA: TGTGCCACCAGAACCCGGGCCCCCCCTGGCAATCAGCCCCAGCATTTT. Its translation: CATRTRAPPGNQPQHF.

The gene calls are TRBV28 and TRBJ1-6; 12 nucleotides agree with TRBD1. CDR3 length equals 14 residues. J gave up 9 bases and V 6 bases, and 3 bases lay outside the gene matches. Germline V gene lookup returns CDR1 MDHEN and CDR2 SYDVKM. The CDR3 protein is CASSPGQGASPLHF. As DNA, the CDR3 is TGTGCCAGCAGCCCGGGACAGGGGGCTTCACCCCTCCACTTT.

The rearrangement joins TRBV11-3 to TRBJ2-3; D is unclear. The CDR3 has 14 residues. Germline V gene lookup returns CDR1 SGHNT and CDR2 YENEEA. V was shortened by 5 bases and J by 3 bases, with 12 bases between the two germline ends. In DNA form, the CDR3 reads TGTGCCAGCAGCCTTACCGCCGGGACAGATACGCAGTATTTT. Its translation is CASSLTAGTDTQYF. Full variable domain (missing parts from reference TRBV11-3 and TRBJ2-3): EAGVVQSPRYKIIEKKQPVAFWCNPISGHNTLYWYLQNLGQGPELLIRYENEEAVDDSQLPKDRFSAERLKGVDSTLKIQPAELGDSAVYLCASSLTAGTDTQYFGPGTRLTVL.

V gene TRBV6-6 combines with J gene TRBJ2-1, with 7 bases fitting TRBD1. The V gene's germline CDR1 is MNHNY and CDR2 SVGAGI (reference sequence). J was trimmed by 4 bases and V by 5 bases; bases with no gene match: 5. The length of the CDR3 is 14 residues. The chain's CDR3 is CASSHGQDYNEQFF. The CDR3 DNA reads TGTGCCAGCAGTCACGGACAGGATTACAATGAGCAGTTCTTC.

V and J are TRBV5-4 and TRBJ2-1; 10 bases agree with TRBD2. Trimming at V came to 4 bases and at J to 5 bases, leaving 9 bases not matched to a gene. CDR1 SGHNT and CDR2 YYREEE come from the germline V gene (reference sequence). The CDR3 consists of 16 residues. DNA for the CDR3: TGTGCCAGCAGCCACAATACAGGACTAGCGGACAATGAGCAGTTCTTC. It codes for CASSHNTGLADNEQFF.

In its sample, this clone was seen a few times. This chain joins TRBV7-9 and TRBJ2-7, with a weak D call TRBD2 (5 bases). CDR1 is SEHNR, CDR2 FQNEAQ, per germline (reference sequence). Trimming took off 3 bases at V and 1 base at J, with 10 bases between the two ends. There are 14 residues in the CDR3. The CDR3 bases are TGTGCCAGCAGCTTGTCCGGGAATTCCTACGAGCAGTACTTC. As protein: CASSLSGNSYEQYF.

This chain connects TRBV4-1 to TRBJ2-7; D possibly corresponds to TRBD1 (5 bases). CDR3 size: 16 residues. Germline-derived CDR1 and CDR2 are MGHRA and YSYEKL. The V end was cut by 1 base, the J end by 2 bases, with 15 bases between. The CDR3 region is CASSQASDRRTYEQYF. CDR3 sequence (DNA): TGCGCCAGCAGCCAAGCCTCTGACAGAAGAACCTACGAGCAGTACTTC.

V is TRBV7-9 and J is TRBJ2-1; the match to TRBD2 covers 10 bases. The V and J ends lost 3 bases and 4 bases, in that order; junction bases with no gene match: 9. CDR3 length: 17 residues. Germline assignment: CDR1 SEHNR and CDR2 FQNEAQ (reference sequence). The CDR3 nucleotides read TGTGCCAGCAGCTTTCCCTATGCTAGCGGGAGTTACAATGAGCAGTTCTTC. Protein sequence: CASSFPYASGSYNEQFF.